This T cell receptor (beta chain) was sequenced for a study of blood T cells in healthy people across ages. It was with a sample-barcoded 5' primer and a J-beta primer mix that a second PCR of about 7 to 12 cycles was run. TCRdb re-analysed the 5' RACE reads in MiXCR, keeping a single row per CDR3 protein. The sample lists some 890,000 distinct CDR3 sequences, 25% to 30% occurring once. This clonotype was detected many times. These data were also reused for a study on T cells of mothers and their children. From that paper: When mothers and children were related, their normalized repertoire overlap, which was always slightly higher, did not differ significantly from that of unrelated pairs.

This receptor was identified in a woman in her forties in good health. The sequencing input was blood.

CDR3 nucleotides: TGCAGTGCTAGAGTAGGGTATGAGCAGTTCTTC. Translated: CSARVGYEQFF. The chain carries TRBV20-1 and TRBJ2-1; D unresolved. The CDR3 is made up of 11 amino acids. V lost 1 base to trimming and J lost 8 bases, with 6 bases between them. Looked up from germline, CDR1 is DFQATT and CDR2 is SNEGSKA (reference sequence).